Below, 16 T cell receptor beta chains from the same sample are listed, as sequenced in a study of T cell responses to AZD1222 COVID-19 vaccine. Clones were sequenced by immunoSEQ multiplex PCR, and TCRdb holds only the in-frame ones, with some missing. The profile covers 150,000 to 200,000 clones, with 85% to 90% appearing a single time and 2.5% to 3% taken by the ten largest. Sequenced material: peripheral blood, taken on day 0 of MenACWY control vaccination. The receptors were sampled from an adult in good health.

In DNA form, the CDR3 reads TGTGCCACCAGCAGAGACGGGCTGAGGAGCGGGGAAGCTTTCTTT. Translation: CATSRDGLRSGEAFF. The chain couples TRBV15 to TRBJ1-1; D uncertain. V was trimmed by 0 bases and J by 8 bases, leaving 16 bases between them. The CDR3 covers 15 residues. Looked up from germline, CDR1 is LNHNV and CDR2 is YYDKDF (reference sequence).

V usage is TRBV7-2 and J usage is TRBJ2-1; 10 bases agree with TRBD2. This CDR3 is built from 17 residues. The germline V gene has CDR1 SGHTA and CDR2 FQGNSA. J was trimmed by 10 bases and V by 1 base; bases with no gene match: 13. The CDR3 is CASSLVSSGGPLREQFF. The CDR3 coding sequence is TGTGCCAGCAGCTTAGTGTCTAGCGGGGGCCCCTTGAGGGAGCAGTTCTTC. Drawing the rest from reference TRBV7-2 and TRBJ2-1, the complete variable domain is GAGVSQSPSNKVTEKGKDVELRCDPISGHTALYWYRQSLGQGLEFLIYFQGNSAPDKSGLPSDRFSAERTGGSVSTLTIQRTQQEDSAVYLCASSLVSSGGPLREQFFGPGTRLTVL.

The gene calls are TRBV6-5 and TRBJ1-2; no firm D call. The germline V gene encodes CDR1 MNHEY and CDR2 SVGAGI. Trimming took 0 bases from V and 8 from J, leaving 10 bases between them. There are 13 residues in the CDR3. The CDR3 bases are TGTGCCAGCAGTTACTCCCTGGGTGAAGGCTACACCTTC. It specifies CASSYSLGEGYTF.

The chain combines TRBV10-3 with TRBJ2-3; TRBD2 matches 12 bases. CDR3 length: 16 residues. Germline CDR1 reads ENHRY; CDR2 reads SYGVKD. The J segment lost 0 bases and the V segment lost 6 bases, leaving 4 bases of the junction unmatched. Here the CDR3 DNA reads TGTGCCATCAGCATACTAGCGGGGGGAAGCACAGATACGCAGTATTTT. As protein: CAISILAGGSTDTQYF.

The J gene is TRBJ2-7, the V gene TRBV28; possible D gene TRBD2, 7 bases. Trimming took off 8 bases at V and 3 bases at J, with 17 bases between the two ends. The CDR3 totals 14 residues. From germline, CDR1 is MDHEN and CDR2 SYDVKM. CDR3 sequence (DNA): TGTGCCAGCGTTGGGGGGGCTAAAATCTACGAGCAGTACTTC. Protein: CASVGGAKIYEQYF.

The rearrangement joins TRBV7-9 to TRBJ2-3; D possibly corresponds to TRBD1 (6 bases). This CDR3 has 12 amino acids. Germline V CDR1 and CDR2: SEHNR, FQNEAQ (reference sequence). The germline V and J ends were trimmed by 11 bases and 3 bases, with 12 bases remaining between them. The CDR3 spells CAGRQGTDTQYF. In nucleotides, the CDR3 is TGTGCCGGAAGGCAGGGGACAGATACGCAGTATTTT.

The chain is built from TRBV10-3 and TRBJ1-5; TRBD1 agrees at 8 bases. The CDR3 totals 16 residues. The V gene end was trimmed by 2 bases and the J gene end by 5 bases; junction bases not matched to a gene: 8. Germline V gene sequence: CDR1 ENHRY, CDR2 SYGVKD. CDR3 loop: CAISERRDRGDQPQHF. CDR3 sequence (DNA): TGTGCCATCAGTGAGCGGCGCGACAGGGGCGATCAGCCCCAGCATTTT.

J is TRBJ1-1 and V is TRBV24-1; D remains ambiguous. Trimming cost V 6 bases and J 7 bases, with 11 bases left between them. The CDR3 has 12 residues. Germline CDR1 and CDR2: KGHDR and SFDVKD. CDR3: CATSSSEGEAFF. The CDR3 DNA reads TGTGCCACCAGTTCCTCTGAGGGTGAAGCTTTCTTT.

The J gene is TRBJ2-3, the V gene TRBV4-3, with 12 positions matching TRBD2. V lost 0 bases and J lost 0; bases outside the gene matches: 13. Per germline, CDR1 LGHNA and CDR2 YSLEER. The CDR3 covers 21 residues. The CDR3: CASSQDRVKPGTSGSTDTQYF. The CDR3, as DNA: TGCGCCAGCAGCCAAGATCGTGTGAAGCCTGGGACTAGCGGGAGCACAGATACGCAGTATTTT.

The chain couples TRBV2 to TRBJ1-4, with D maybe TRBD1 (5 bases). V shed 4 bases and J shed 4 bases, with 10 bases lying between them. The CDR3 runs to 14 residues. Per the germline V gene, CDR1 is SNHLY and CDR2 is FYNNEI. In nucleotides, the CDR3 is TGTGCCAGCAGTGTACGGGGGTATAATGAAAAACTGTTTTTT. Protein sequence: CASSVRGYNEKLFF.

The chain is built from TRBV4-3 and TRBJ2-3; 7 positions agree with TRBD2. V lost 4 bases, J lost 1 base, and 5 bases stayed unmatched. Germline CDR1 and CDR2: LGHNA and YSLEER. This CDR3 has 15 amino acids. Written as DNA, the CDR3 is TGCGCCAGCAGCCGAAACCGGGGGGGCACAGATACGCAGTATTTT. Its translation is CASSRNRGGTDTQYF.

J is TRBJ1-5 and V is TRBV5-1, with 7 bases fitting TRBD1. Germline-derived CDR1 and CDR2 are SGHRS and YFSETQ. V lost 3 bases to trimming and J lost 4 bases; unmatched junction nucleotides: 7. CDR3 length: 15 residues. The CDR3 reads CASSWGTEENQPQHF. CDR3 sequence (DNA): TGCGCCAGCAGCTGGGGGACAGAAGAAAATCAGCCCCAGCATTTT.

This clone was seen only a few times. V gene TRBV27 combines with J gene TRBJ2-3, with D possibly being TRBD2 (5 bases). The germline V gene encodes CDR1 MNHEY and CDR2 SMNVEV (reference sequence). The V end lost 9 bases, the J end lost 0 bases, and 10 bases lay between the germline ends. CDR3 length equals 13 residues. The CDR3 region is CASRRYSTDTQYF. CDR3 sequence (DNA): TGTGCCAGTCGGAGGTATAGCACAGATACGCAGTATTTT.

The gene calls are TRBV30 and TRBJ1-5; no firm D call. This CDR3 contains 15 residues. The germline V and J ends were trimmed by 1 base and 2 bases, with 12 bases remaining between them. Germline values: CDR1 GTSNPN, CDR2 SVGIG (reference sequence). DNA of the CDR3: TGTGCCTGGAGTGACAGAGGGTCGGGCAATCAGCCCCAGCATTTT. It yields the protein CAWSDRGSGNQPQHF.

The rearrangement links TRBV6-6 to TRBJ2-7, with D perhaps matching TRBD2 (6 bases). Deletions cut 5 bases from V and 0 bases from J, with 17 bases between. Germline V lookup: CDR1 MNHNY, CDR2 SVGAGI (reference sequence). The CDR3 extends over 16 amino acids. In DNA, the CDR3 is TGTGCCAGCAGTGTGCCGGGAGACCCGAGCTCCTACGAGCAGTACTTC. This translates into CASSVPGDPSSYEQYF.

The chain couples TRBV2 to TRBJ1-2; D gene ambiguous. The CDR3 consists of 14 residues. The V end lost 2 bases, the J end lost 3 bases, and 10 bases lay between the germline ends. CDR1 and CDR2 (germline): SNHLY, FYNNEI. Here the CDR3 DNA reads TGTGCCAGCAGTGAACGCCAACCGTACTATGGCTACACCTTC. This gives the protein CASSERQPYYGYTF. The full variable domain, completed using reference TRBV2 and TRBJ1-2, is EPEVTQTPSHQVTQMGQEVILRCVPISNHLYFYWYRQILGQKVEFLVSFYNNEISEKSEIFDDQFSVERPDGSNFTLKIRSTKLEDSAMYFCASSERQPYYGYTFGSGTRLTVV.